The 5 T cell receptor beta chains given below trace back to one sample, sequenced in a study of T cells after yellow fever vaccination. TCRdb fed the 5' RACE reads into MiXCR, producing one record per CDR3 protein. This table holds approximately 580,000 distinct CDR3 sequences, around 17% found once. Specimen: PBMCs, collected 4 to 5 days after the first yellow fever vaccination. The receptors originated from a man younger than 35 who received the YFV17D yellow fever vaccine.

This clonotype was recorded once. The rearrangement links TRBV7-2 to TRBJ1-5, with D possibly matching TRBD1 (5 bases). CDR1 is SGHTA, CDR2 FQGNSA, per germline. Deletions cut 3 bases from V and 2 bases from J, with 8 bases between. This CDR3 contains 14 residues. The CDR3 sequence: CASSLGERNQPQHF. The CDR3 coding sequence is TGTGCCAGCAGCTTGGGGGAACGCAATCAGCCCCAGCATTTT.

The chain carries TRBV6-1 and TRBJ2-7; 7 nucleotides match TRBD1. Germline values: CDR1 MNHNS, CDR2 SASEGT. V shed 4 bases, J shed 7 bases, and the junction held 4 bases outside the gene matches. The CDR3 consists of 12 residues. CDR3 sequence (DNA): TGTGCCAGCAGTGGGGGACAGAGAGAGCAGTACGTC. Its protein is CASSGGQREQYV.

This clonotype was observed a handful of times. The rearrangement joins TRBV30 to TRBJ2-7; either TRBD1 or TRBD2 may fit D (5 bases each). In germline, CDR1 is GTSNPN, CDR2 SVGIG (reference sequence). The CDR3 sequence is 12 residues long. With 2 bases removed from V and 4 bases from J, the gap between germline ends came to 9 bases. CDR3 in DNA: TGTGCCTGGAGTTGGTGGGGGTACGAGCAGTACTTC. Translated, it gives CAWSWWGYEQYF.

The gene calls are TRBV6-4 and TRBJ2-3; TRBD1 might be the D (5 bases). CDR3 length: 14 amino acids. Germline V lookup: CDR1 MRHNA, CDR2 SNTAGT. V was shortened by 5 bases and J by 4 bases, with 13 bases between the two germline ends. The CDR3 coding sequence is TGTGCCAGCAGTCCAAATGGACATGCAGATACGCAGTATTTT. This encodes CASSPNGHADTQYF.

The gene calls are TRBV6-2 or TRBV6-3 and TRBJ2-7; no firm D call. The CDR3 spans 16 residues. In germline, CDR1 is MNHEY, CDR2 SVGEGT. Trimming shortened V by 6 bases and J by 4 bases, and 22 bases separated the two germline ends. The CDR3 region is CASSQRVVRTRYEQYV. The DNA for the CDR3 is TGTGCCAGCAGCCAAAGGGTAGTGAGGACCAGGTACGAGCAGTACGTC.